The 27 T cell receptor beta chains reported below all come from one sample, sequenced in a study of regulatory T cells in long-lasting Graves disease. The time point here: newly diagnosed GD, antithyroid drugs for less than 3 months. Isolated PBMC RNA provided the starting material for the TCR library. TCR beta libraries were built with iRepertoire HTBI primers and Arm-PCR of CDR3 regions. Via MiXCR, TCRdb re-called the multiplex PCR reads, giving one row per CDR3 protein. The table has approximately 300,000 distinct CDR3 sequences, approximately 20% seen once; the top ten hold about 38%. Here the sequenced sample was peripheral blood mononuclear cells (PBMCs), taken at new diagnosis, from a patient treated with antithyroid drugs. These receptors were collected from a female donor with Graves disease.

On this clonotype itself: A clone one base away is much larger, so this may be a read error. The chain combines TRBV7-8 with TRBJ2-1; D possibly uses TRBD1 or TRBD2 (6 bases each). CDR1 and CDR2 from the germline V gene are SGHVS and FQNEAQ. There are 15 residues in the CDR3. The CDR3 reads CTSSPGDFNYNEQFF. CDR3 DNA sequence: TGTACCAGCAGCCCAGGGGACTTCAACTACAATGAGCAGTTCTTC.

The sample holds a few counts of this clonotype. The CDR3 coding sequence is TGTGCCAGCAGTTTAACAACAGGGGGTGCGGGCTACACCTTC. Translating gives CASSLTTGGAGYTF. The chain recombines TRBV12-3 or TRBV12-4 with TRBJ1-2; 8 positions agree with TRBD1. This CDR3 region has 14 residues. Trimming removed 2 bases from V and 8 bases from J; junction bases left unmatched: 7.

Note on this clonotype: Possible read error: a much larger clone is one base away. This chain connects TRBV20-1 to TRBJ2-2; TRBD1 matches at 8 bases. Looked up from germline, CDR1 is DFQATT and CDR2 is SNEGSKA (reference sequence). The CDR3 loop spans 15 amino acids. The CDR3 sequence: CSAQKTGANTGEPFF. CDR3 nucleotides: TGCAGTGCACAAAAGACAGGGGCGAACACCGGGGAGCCGTTTTTT.

This clonotype was detected many times. The chain couples TRBV4-2 to TRBJ2-3; 14 bases are a match to TRBD2. V shed 4 bases and J 3 bases; nucleotides not matched to a gene: 18. This CDR3 comprises 21 residues. Germline V gives CDR1 LGHNA, CDR2 YNFKEQ. The CDR3 sequence is CASSRENLRGLAGDRTDTQYF. The DNA for the CDR3 is TGTGCCAGCAGCCGAGAAAATTTGAGGGGACTAGCGGGAGATCGGACAGATACGCAGTATTTT.

This clonotype was detected many times. The chain has TRBV5-1 and TRBJ2-3; D is undetermined. CDR3 size: 12 residues. Deletions cut 6 bases from V and 5 bases from J, with 10 bases between. Looked up from germline, CDR1 is SGHRS and CDR2 is YFSETQ. The CDR3: CASKGSRDTQYF. CDR3 bases: TGCGCCAGCAAGGGAAGTCGAGATACGCAGTATTTT.

This clonotype was observed at least ten times. The chain employs TRBV30 and TRBJ2-5, with 10 bases aligning to TRBD1. Germline CDR1 and CDR2: GTSNPN and SVGIG (reference sequence). V lost 5 bases and J lost 0; bases outside the gene matches: 6. The CDR3 loop spans 15 amino acids. In DNA form, the CDR3 reads TGTGCCTGGGGGGGACAGGGGAACTACCAAGAGACCCAGTACTTC. It specifies CAWGGQGNYQETQYF.

This clonotype was seen many times. The chain carries TRBV24-1 and TRBJ2-1; 11 bases agree with TRBD2. Unmatched junction bases numbered 4, after V lost 3 bases and J lost 7 bases. CDR1 KGHDR and CDR2 SFDVKD come from the germline V gene. The CDR3 totals 15 residues. The CDR3 DNA is TGTGCCACCAGTGATCCGACTAGCGGGACGAATGAGCAGTTCTTC. It specifies CATSDPTSGTNEQFF.

Ten or more counts support this clonotype. The chain uses TRBV30 and TRBJ2-3; TRBD2 matches at 7 bases. Unmatched junction bases numbered 7, after V lost 0 bases and J lost 4 bases. CDR1 and CDR2 (germline): GTSNPN, SVGIG (reference sequence). This CDR3 comprises 15 residues. The CDR3 region is CAWSVGGREADTQYF. CDR3 nucleotide sequence: TGTGCCTGGAGTGTTGGAGGGAGGGAGGCAGATACGCAGTATTTT.

This clonotype was counted at least ten times. The chain links TRBV12-3 or TRBV12-4 to TRBJ2-7; the match to TRBD2 covers 9 bases. The CDR3 extends over 15 amino acids. V lost 0 bases to trimming and J lost 6 bases; unmatched junction nucleotides: 6. CDR3 sequence reads: CASSLASGRIAEQYF. The CDR3 DNA reads as TGTGCCAGCAGTTTAGCTAGCGGGAGAATTGCCGAGCAGTACTTC.

The gene calls are TRBV11-3 and TRBJ2-7; D tentatively fits TRBD1 or TRBD2 (5 bases each). CDR1 and CDR2 from the germline V gene are SGHNT and YENEEA. CDR3 length: 15 residues. V was clipped by 4 bases and J by 0 bases, with 13 bases between them. CDR3 in amino acids: CASSSRGSPSYEQYF. CDR3 nucleotide sequence: TGTGCCAGCAGCTCGAGGGGCAGCCCCTCCTACGAGCAGTACTTC.

The table lists this clonotype with many counts. The chain couples TRBV28 to TRBJ1-1, with D possibly TRBD1 on 5 matching bases. CDR1 and CDR2 from the germline V gene are MDHEN and SYDVKM. The germline V and J ends were trimmed by 5 bases and 3 bases, with 13 bases remaining between them. The CDR3 loop spans 14 amino acids. In DNA form, the CDR3 reads TGTGCCAGCAGTCCCGGGACTCCTTACACTGAAGCTTTCTTT. This gives the protein CASSPGTPYTEAFF.

The table lists this clonotype with many counts. This sequence joins TRBV11-2 and TRBJ2-7; the D gene is possibly TRBD2 (5 bases). Germline V gives CDR1 SGHAT, CDR2 FQNNGV. The CDR3 length is 15 residues. V was shortened by 1 base and J by 0 bases, with 10 bases between the two germline ends. CDR3 bases: TGTGCCAGCAGCTTAGCGTTCCGGGGCTCCTACGAGCAGTACTTC. It codes for CASSLAFRGSYEQYF.

This rearrangement joins TRBV11-2 to TRBJ1-1; D gene ambiguous. V was trimmed by 5 bases and J by 6 bases, leaving 13 bases between them. CDR1 and CDR2 from the germline V gene are SGHAT and FQNNGV. This CDR3 region has 13 residues. CDR3: CASSPEANAEAFF. CDR3 nucleotide sequence: TGTGCCAGCAGCCCCGAGGCAAACGCTGAAGCTTTCTTT.

To note about this clonotype: A far larger clone is a single base away, which makes a read error likely. The CDR3: CASSLGVAGGSYNEQYF. As DNA, the CDR3 is TGTGCCAGCAGCTTAGGGGTAGCGGGAGGGTCCTACAATGAGCAGTACTTC. This sequence joins TRBV11-3 and TRBJ2-7, with 11 positions matching TRBD2. Germline trimming cut 1 base from V and 7 bases from J; bases unmatched to any gene: 12. CDR1 and CDR2 (germline): SGHNT, YENEEA. There are 17 residues in the CDR3.

This clonotype was detected many times. This chain joins TRBV28 and TRBJ1-1, with D hard to call. The CDR3 sequence is 12 residues long. Trimming took off 6 bases at V and 4 bases at J, with 9 bases between the two ends. CDR1 is MDHEN, CDR2 SYDVKM, per germline. The CDR3 loop is CASRTLSTEAFF. The CDR3 DNA is TGTGCCAGCAGGACCCTGTCCACTGAAGCTTTCTTT.

In its sample, this clonotype was seen many times. This rearrangement joins TRBV9 to TRBJ2-7, with 7 bases matching TRBD2. J gave up 2 bases and V 0 bases, and 2 bases lay outside the gene matches. The V gene's germline CDR1 is SGDLS and CDR2 YYNGEE. The CDR3 is 14 amino acids. CDR3 coding DNA: TGTGCCAGCAGCGTAGGCGGGAGCACCTACGAGCAGTACTTC. It translates to CASSVGGSTYEQYF.

This clonotype was counted many times. The V call is TRBV18, the J call TRBJ2-7; no clear D. Trimming cost V 0 bases and J 5 bases, with 14 bases left between them. Germline CDR1 KGHSH, CDR2 LQKENI. The CDR3 sequence is 15 residues long. The CDR3 protein is CASSPPVATVHEQYF. CDR3 sequence (DNA): TGTGCCAGCTCACCACCGGTTGCGACGGTACACGAGCAGTACTTC.

This clonotype has ten or more counts. The chain combines TRBV12-3 or TRBV12-4 with TRBJ2-1, with 10 bases fitting TRBD2. V was clipped by 5 bases and J by 7 bases; unmatched bases: 5. The CDR3 runs to 14 residues. Here the CDR3 DNA reads TGTGCCAGCAGTAATCAGCGGGAGGGGAATGAGCAGTTCTTC. Translated, it gives CASSNQREGNEQFF.

This chain links TRBV5-1 with TRBJ1-6, with unresolved D. The CDR3 runs 15 residues. The V and J ends lost 5 bases and 4 bases respectively, with 13 bases between them. Germline V gene lookup returns CDR1 SGHRS and CDR2 YFSETQ. The CDR3 here is CASRAPESYNSPLHF. DNA of the CDR3: TGCGCCAGCAGGGCCCCGGAAAGTTATAATTCACCCCTCCACTTT.

This clonotype was found a few times. J is TRBJ2-4 and V is TRBV3-1; D not resolved. CDR1 is LGHDT, CDR2 YNNKEL, per germline (reference sequence). V lost 0 bases, J lost 6 bases, and 21 bases lay in between. The CDR3 spans 18 residues. The CDR3 sequence: CASSQDLGVTGPSNIQYF. In DNA form, the CDR3 reads TGTGCCAGCAGCCAAGATTTGGGCGTTACCGGGCCCTCAAACATTCAGTACTTC.

The rearrangement links TRBV11-2 to TRBJ2-7, with 8 positions matching TRBD1. CDR1 SGHAT and CDR2 FQNNGV come from the germline V gene. There are 15 residues in the CDR3. With V trimmed by 6 bases and J by 2 bases, 9 bases remained unmatched. CDR3 sequence (DNA): TGTGCCAGCAGGGACAGGGCCCAGATCACCTACGAGCAGTACTTC. This gives the protein CASRDRAQITYEQYF. Full variable domain (missing parts from reference TRBV11-2 and TRBJ2-7): EAGVAQSPRYKIIEKRQSVAFWCNPISGHATLYWYQQILGQGPKLLIQFQNNGVVDDSQLPKDRFSAERLKGVDSTLKIQPAKLEDSAVYLCASRDRAQITYEQYFGPGTRLTVT.

This clonotype has a count of ten or more. The rearrangement links TRBV12-3 or TRBV12-4 to TRBJ2-7; the D is unclear. Trimming stripped 3 bases from V and 2 bases from J, with 8 bases between. This CDR3 spans 13 amino acids. DNA for the CDR3: TGTGCCAGCAGTTTCGAGTCCCCCTACGAGCAGTACTTC. Translating it yields CASSFESPYEQYF.

The V gene is TRBV4-2, the J gene TRBJ2-7; D is perhaps TRBD1 (5 bases). The CDR3 totals 13 residues. Trimming removed 0 bases from V and 6 bases from J, with 9 bases in between. Germline V CDR1 and CDR2: LGHNA, YNFKEQ. CDR3 region: CASSQDPGREQYF. CDR3 bases: TGTGCCAGCAGCCAAGATCCAGGGCGCGAGCAGTACTTC.

This clonotype showed up many times. This chain links TRBV20-1 with TRBJ2-5; D unclear. CDR3 size: 15 residues. Looked up from germline, CDR1 is DFQATT and CDR2 is SNEGSKA (reference sequence). V lost 0 bases and J 1 base, leaving 12 bases between the germline ends. CDR3 region: CSARDVSSLQETQYF. The CDR3 nucleotides read TGCAGTGCTAGAGATGTGAGCAGCCTCCAAGAGACCCAGTACTTC.

As to this clonotype: A much more abundant neighbour one base away suggests this may be a read error. The CDR3 DNA reads as TGTGCCAACCGCTTTAGCCGGAACAATGAGCAGTTCTTC. Protein: CANRFSRNNEQFF. V usage is TRBV11-2 and J usage is TRBJ2-1; unclear D gene. Deletions cut 10 bases from V and 5 bases from J, with 15 bases between. The CDR3 totals 13 residues. Germline V gene sequence: CDR1 SGHAT, CDR2 FQNNGV.

In this sample, this clonotype turned up a few times. This chain links TRBV28 with TRBJ2-7; a weak D match, TRBD2 (5 bases). The CDR3 consists of 15 residues. Trimming left V 6 bases short and J 7 bases short, with 22 bases between. Per the germline V gene, CDR1 is MDHEN and CDR2 is SYDVKM. CDR3 bases: TGTGCCAGCAGCCGATTCGGGGAGCTGGCGAGGGAGCAGTACTTC. Protein: CASSRFGELAREQYF.

Remarks on this clonotype: Possible read error: a much larger clone is one base away. The V gene is TRBV11-3, the J gene TRBJ2-7; D not resolved. Germline values: CDR1 SGHNT, CDR2 YENEEA. CDR3 length: 15 residues. Trimming took off 1 base at V and 7 bases at J, with 17 bases between the two ends. The CDR3 loop reads CASSLGLVFRNEQYF. The CDR3 region has the DNA TGTGCCAGCAGCTTAGGTCTAGTATTCCGAAATGAGCAGTACTTC.